The 23 T cell receptor beta chains below come from one sample, sequenced in a study of blood T cell repertoires in COVID-19. Clones were read by immunoSEQ multiplex PCR, and TCRdb kept only the in-frame ones, dropping some. The profile covers over 200,000 clones, with around 83% appearing a single time and roughly 8.7% taken by the ten largest. Sequencing was performed on peripheral blood. These receptors were taken from a man aged 35 to 55 with active or convalescent COVID-19.

Concerning this clone itself: The sample holds other DNA sequences that translate to the same CDR3. The chain joins TRBV5-1 to TRBJ2-7; D may be TRBD1 (5 bases). The CDR3 runs to 13 residues. Trimming stripped 5 bases from V and 3 bases from J, with 12 bases between. Germline-derived CDR1 and CDR2 are SGHRS and YFSETQ. In DNA, the CDR3 is TGCGCCAGCAGTCCAGACAGCTTCTACGAGCAGTACTTC. This encodes CASSPDSFYEQYF.

V usage is TRBV7-2 and J usage is TRBJ2-7; maybe TRBD1 (5 bases). V lost 2 bases to trimming and J lost 3 bases, with 11 bases between them. CDR1 SGHTA and CDR2 FQGNSA come from the germline V gene. The CDR3 has 14 amino acids. The CDR3 bases are TGTGCCAGCAGCTTAAATGCTCAGGGCTACGAGCAGTACTTC. Residues: CASSLNAQGYEQYF. The full variable domain, in which reference TRBV7-2 and TRBJ2-7 provide the parts outside the CDR3, is GAGVSQSPSNKVTEKGKDVELRCDPISGHTALYWYRQSLGQGLEFLIYFQGNSAPDKSGLPSDRFSAERTGGSVSTLTIQRTQQEDSAVYLCASSLNAQGYEQYFGPGTRLTVT.

The chain joins TRBV11-2 to TRBJ2-1; the match to TRBD2 covers 7 bases. V was clipped by 6 bases and J by 0 bases; unmatched bases: 5. The CDR3 contains 15 residues. Per germline, CDR1 SGHAT and CDR2 FQNNGV. The CDR3 protein is CASRRASGSYNEQFF. The CDR3, as DNA: TGTGCCAGCAGGAGAGCTAGCGGCTCCTACAATGAGCAGTTCTTC.

The genes are TRBV25-1 and TRBJ1-1; D is perhaps TRBD1 (6 bases). From germline, CDR1 is MGHDK and CDR2 SYGVNS. V lost 0 bases and J 6 bases, leaving 11 bases between the germline ends. CDR3 length equals 14 residues. DNA for the CDR3: TGTGCCAGCAGTGAATATGAGGGGGTGGCTGAAGCTTTCTTT. Translating it yields CASSEYEGVAEAFF.

This chain uses TRBV5-1 with TRBJ2-1, with TRBD1 as a possible D gene (5 bases). Trimming pared 1 base from V and 9 bases from J, leaving 5 bases between. The CDR3 runs 11 residues. In germline, CDR1 is SGHRS, CDR2 YFSETQ. The CDR3 sequence: CASSLQGEQFF. CDR3 nucleotide sequence: TGCGCCAGCAGCTTGCAGGGTGAGCAGTTCTTC.

This chain joins TRBV7-9 and TRBJ1-2, with a possible D match to TRBD1 (5 bases). V shed 4 bases and J shed 6 bases, with 9 bases lying between them. CDR1 is SEHNR, CDR2 FQNEAQ, per germline (reference sequence). The CDR3 is 12 amino acids. As DNA, the CDR3 is TGTGCCAGCAGCTCATCAGGGAATGGCTACACCTTC. Its protein is CASSSSGNGYTF.

This CDR3 reads CASSRKGTGGLNYGYTF. The CDR3 coding sequence is TGTGCCAGTAGCCGCAAGGGTACAGGGGGCCTTAACTATGGCTACACCTTC. V is TRBV19 and J is TRBJ1-2; 9 bases are a match to TRBD1. The V and J ends lost 6 bases and 1 base, in that order; junction bases with no gene match: 12. Germline assignment: CDR1 LNHDA and CDR2 SQIVND (reference sequence). The CDR3 covers 17 residues.

This clone was picked up a small number of times. The V gene is TRBV11-3, the J gene TRBJ1-2; possible D gene TRBD1, 5 bases. Germline values: CDR1 SGHNT, CDR2 YENEEA. Deletions cut 5 bases from V and 2 bases from J, with 18 bases between. The CDR3 has 16 residues. CDR3 amino acids: CASSLGILGGNYGYTF. CDR3 bases: TGTGCCAGCAGCCTCGGTATCCTCGGGGGGAACTATGGCTACACCTTC.

The chain combines TRBV2 with TRBJ1-2, with D perhaps matching TRBD1 (5 bases). There are 14 residues in the CDR3. The V and J ends lost 4 bases and 6 bases respectively, with 15 bases between them. The germline gives CDR1 SNHLY, CDR2 FYNNEI. CDR3 DNA sequence: TGTGCCAGCAGTGTAAGGGGCAGGCCCGATGGCTACACCTTC. It encodes CASSVRGRPDGYTF.

Only one count was recorded for this clone. The V call is TRBV5-1, the J call TRBJ1-2; 8 nucleotides line up with TRBD1. J lost 5 bases, V lost 3 bases, and 6 bases had no gene match. Per germline, CDR1 SGHRS and CDR2 YFSETQ. This CDR3 has 14 residues. For the CDR3, the DNA is TGCGCCAGCAGCTCCATACAGGGGGGTTATGGCTACACCTTC. Translating gives CASSSIQGGYGYTF.

This clone was observed once. The chain has TRBV19 and TRBJ2-2, with TRBD2 as a possible D gene (6 bases). Between the trimmed V and J ends, which lost 8 bases and 6 bases, there was a span of 25 bases. CDR1 is LNHDA and CDR2 is SQIVND in the germline V gene (reference sequence). The CDR3 spans 17 residues. This CDR3 is CASSRGGLYFLSGELFF. The CDR3 coding sequence is TGTGCCAGTTCGCGAGGAGGGTTATATTTTCTATCCGGGGAGCTGTTTTTT.

This chain links TRBV11-2 with TRBJ2-7; the D gene is possibly TRBD2 (6 bases). The CDR3 loop spans 14 amino acids. CDR1 and CDR2 from the germline V gene are SGHAT and FQNNGV. V lost 4 bases, J lost 2 bases, and 12 bases lay in between. CDR3 residues: CASSYTAGTYEQYF. The CDR3, as DNA: TGTGCCAGCAGCTATACCGCGGGGACCTACGAGCAGTACTTC. The variable domain in full, with the rest retrieved from reference TRBV11-2 and TRBJ2-7, is EAGVAQSPRYKIIEKRQSVAFWCNPISGHATLYWYQQILGQGPKLLIQFQNNGVVDDSQLPKDRFSAERLKGVDSTLKIQPAKLEDSAVYLCASSYTAGTYEQYFGPGTRLTVT.

The genes are TRBV24-1 and TRBJ1-2, with 7 bases identical to TRBD1. There are 14 residues in the CDR3. Germline V gene data show CDR1 as KGHDR and CDR2 as SFDVKD. V lost 0 bases and J lost 6; bases outside the gene matches: 3. In DNA, the CDR3 is TGTGCCACCAGTGATTTGGACAGGGTACATGGCTACACCTTC. It specifies CATSDLDRVHGYTF.

The rearrangement links TRBV11-2 to TRBJ2-5; 10 bases fit TRBD2. Germline V lookup: CDR1 SGHAT, CDR2 FQNNGV. The CDR3 totals 14 residues. Unmatched junction bases numbered 12, after V lost 8 bases and J lost 9 bases. The CDR3 loop is CASRSGSGGLPQYF. For the CDR3, the DNA is TGTGCCAGCCGGTCTGGTAGCGGGGGGTTGCCCCAGTACTTC.

This clone was observed a handful of times. The chain has TRBV30 and TRBJ1-2, with 11 bases lining up with TRBD1. Losses at the gene ends were 6 bases for V and 6 bases for J; bases not matched to a gene: 15. The CDR3 extends over 16 amino acids. Germline V gene data show CDR1 as GTSNPN and CDR2 as SVGIG (reference sequence). CDR3 sequence reads: CACNRRTGGVLNGYTF. CDR3 sequence (DNA): TGTGCCTGCAATAGGAGGACAGGGGGCGTATTAAATGGCTACACCTTC.

The chain is built from TRBV5-4 and TRBJ2-1; 10 nucleotides agree with TRBD1. V lost 4 bases and J lost 8; bases outside the gene matches: 9. Germline CDR1 reads SGHNT; CDR2 reads YYREEE (reference sequence). This CDR3 region has 15 residues. The CDR3 DNA is TGTGCCAGCAGCCGAGCCCGGGACAGGGGTGATGAGCAGTTCTTC. Amino acid sequence: CASSRARDRGDEQFF.

This clone was seen once. V usage is TRBV24-1 and J usage is TRBJ2-5; D gene unclear. Germline V gene lookup returns CDR1 KGHDR and CDR2 SFDVKD. V was clipped by 4 bases and J by 3 bases, with 11 bases between them. CDR3 length: 14 residues. Written as DNA, the CDR3 is TGTGCCACCAGTGACCCCTTGCGGAAAGAGACCCAGTACTTC. Translation gives CATSDPLRKETQYF.

The CDR3 is CASSWDRGYGYTF. In DNA form, the CDR3 reads TGTGCCAGCAGCTGGGACAGGGGCTATGGCTACACCTTC. This chain connects TRBV27 to TRBJ1-2; 10 bases match TRBD1. V trimming: 6 bases; J trimming: 4 bases; junction bases outside the gene matches: 2. The CDR3 contains 13 residues. The germline gives CDR1 MNHEY, CDR2 SMNVEV (reference sequence).

The chain employs TRBV5-4 and TRBJ2-7, with D possibly being TRBD2 (6 bases). The CDR3 is 12 residues long. V was pared by 7 bases and J by 4 bases, with 12 bases between. Germline V gene data show CDR1 as SGHNT and CDR2 as YYREEE (reference sequence). The CDR3 coding sequence is TGTGCCAGCGGGACTTCTGAATACGAGCAGTACTTC. Amino acid sequence: CASGTSEYEQYF.

This chain connects TRBV6-1 to TRBJ2-2; TRBD2 agrees at 11 bases. The V gene end was trimmed by 4 bases and the J gene end by 4 bases; junction bases not matched to a gene: 8. Germline lookup yields CDR1 MNHNS and CDR2 SASEGT. CDR3 length: 17 residues. CDR3: CASSGTSGSGTTGELFF. The CDR3 region has the DNA TGTGCCAGCAGTGGAACTAGCGGGAGCGGTACCACCGGGGAGCTGTTTTTT.

The genes are TRBV30 and TRBJ1-1; D unclear. V was cut by 7 bases and J by 1 base, with 13 bases left in between. The CDR3 has 13 amino acids. Germline V lookup: CDR1 GTSNPN, CDR2 SVGIG (reference sequence). Here the CDR3 reads CAYGRDRNTEAFF. The DNA of the CDR3 is TGTGCCTATGGCCGGGATCGGAACACTGAAGCTTTCTTT.

V and J are TRBV30 and TRBJ1-6; D uncertain. Trimming removed 5 bases at V and 10 bases at J, with 15 bases between. This CDR3 contains 13 residues. Germline V gene lookup returns CDR1 GTSNPN and CDR2 SVGIG (reference sequence). The CDR3 reads CAWAPLKPSPLHF. DNA for the CDR3: TGTGCCTGGGCACCACTGAAGCCATCACCCCTCCACTTT. Full variable domain (rest looked up from reference TRBV30 and TRBJ1-6): SQTIHQWPATLVQPVGSPLSLECTVEGTSNPNLYWYRQAAGRGLQLLFYSVGIGQISSEVPQNLSASRPQDRQFILSSKKLLLSDSGFYLCAWAPLKPSPLHFGNGTRLTVT.

The chain joins TRBV5-1 to TRBJ2-5; tentative D call: TRBD2 (6 bases). The CDR3 runs to 14 residues. Trimming shortened V by 2 bases and J by 5 bases, and 13 bases separated the two germline ends. CDR1 and CDR2 from the germline V gene are SGHRS and YFSETQ. DNA of the CDR3: TGCGCCAGCAGCTTAGCCGGGGGATCGGAGACCCAGTACTTC. It translates to CASSLAGGSETQYF. The full variable domain, rest sourced from reference TRBV5-1 and TRBJ2-5, is KAGVTQTPRYLIKTRGQQVTLSCSPISGHRSVSWYQQTPGQGLQFLFEYFSETQRNKGNFPGRFSGRQFSNSRSEMNVSTLELGDSALYLCASSLAGGSETQYFGPGTRLLVL.